This TCR beta chain was obtained from a study of CD8 T cells in ankylosing spondylitis. The study's findings and limits: The authors found the disease-linked clones to be CD8+ and relatively rare in peripheral blood. A TCR beta motif made of eight highly homologous variants seemed typical of ankylosing spondylitis blood. Reported data indicate significant enrichment of disease-linked clones within matched ankylosing spondylitis synovial fluid.

A quantitative 5'-RACE method, one with molecular barcodes, was used to make TCR beta libraries. A single record per CDR3 protein comes from TCRdb applying MiXCR to the 5' RACE reads. This sample has over 700,000 distinct CDR3 sequences; around 20% occur once, and the top ten carry about 20%. Remarks on this clonotype: The antigen is undetermined.

Per the germline V gene, CDR1 is MNHEY and CDR2 is SVGAGI. The CDR3 length is 14 residues. V was clipped by 4 bases and J by 1 base; unmatched bases: 2. The source of this sequence is a male donor with ankylosing spondylitis. Material: blood, either unsorted or a sorted T cell fraction (not recorded which). This sequence joins TRBV6-5 and TRBJ2-5, with 8 bases fitting TRBD1. CDR3 region: CASSWDRTQETQYF. DNA of the CDR3: TGTGCCAGCAGTTGGGACAGGACCCAAGAGACCCAGTACTTC.